A selection of T cell receptor beta chains follows, all from one sample in a study of blood T cell repertoires in COVID-19. Repertoires were generated with immunoSEQ multiplex PCR, while TCRdb's copy carries only in-frame clones and drops some. The sample records 100,000 or so clones, more than 65% being singletons. Sequenced sample: peripheral blood. All receptors come from a woman between 65 and 79 years old with acute or convalescent COVID-19. The CDR3 runs from the conserved cysteine through the conserved F or W. D genes are given only for firm matches. Clone size is not always given. Where it is, it says once, few, many or a class for expanded clones.

d_call clone_size cdr3_length j_call v_call cdr3_aa cdr3_nt
TRBD1 - 13 TRBJ1-1 TRBV29-1 CSVRQGGDTEAFF TGCAGCGTCCGACAGGGCGGGGACACTGAAGCTTTCTTT
TRBD2 - 15 TRBJ2-1 TRBV30 CAWRRGLAGGNEQFF TGTGCCTGGAGAAGGGGACTAGCGGGGGGTAATGAGCAGTTCTTC
TRBD1 - 16 TRBJ1-1 TRBV3-1/TRBV3-2 CASSRPDRAENTEAFF TGTGCCAGCAGCCGACCGGACAGGGCGGAGAACACTGAAGCTTTCTTT
TRBD1 - 13 TRBJ1-6 TRBV2 CASSYRGNSPLHF TGTGCCAGCAGCTACAGGGGGAATTCACCCCTCCACTTT
- - 15 TRBJ1-5 TRBV9 CASSPSGGFRQPQHF TGTGCCAGCAGCCCTTCGGGGGGGTTCCGACAGCCCCAGCATTTT
TRBD1 once 14 TRBJ1-1 TRBV6-2/TRBV6-3 CASSGQGERAEAFF TGTGCCAGCAGTGGACAGGGTGAGAGGGCCGAAGCTTTCTTT
TRBD2 - 16 TRBJ2-3 TRBV30 CAWRSERGGKSDTQYF TGTGCCTGGAGGTCCGAGCGGGGGGGAAAGTCCGATACGCAGTATTTT
- few 16 TRBJ2-6 TRBV10-1 CARTPKTGPGANVLTF TGCGCCAGAACCCCTAAGACAGGTCCTGGGGCCAACGTCCTGACTTTC
TRBD1 - 15 TRBJ1-5 TRBV3-1/TRBV3-2 CASSQNTGGWWSQHF TGTGCCAGCAGCCAGAACACAGGGGGGTGGTGGTCCCAGCATTTT
TRBD2 - 16 TRBJ2-1 TRBV25-1 CASSEFGLAGGNEQFF TGTGCCAGCAGTGAATTTGGGCTAGCGGGGGGAAATGAGCAGTTCTTC
- - 14 TRBJ1-2 TRBV7-8 CASSLGTDIYGYTF TGTGCCAGCAGCTTAGGGACAGATATCTATGGCTACACCTTC
- - 14 TRBJ2-2 TRBV19 CASSGRGAAGELFF TGTGCCAGTAGTGGGAGGGGGGCCGCCGGGGAGCTGTTTTTT